The 18 T cell receptor beta chains listed next were all sequenced from one sample in a study of human T cells and chemical hapten exposure. TCRdb analysed the RACE reads with MiXCR anew, one entry per CDR3 protein. This table holds tens of thousands of distinct CDR3 sequences, roughly a tenth found once. The sample's time point: pre-sensitization, week 0. As for treatment: therapeutic diphenylcyclopropenone sensitization with weekly scalp DPC. This material consisted of whole blood, taken in connection with sensitization to the hapten diphenylcyclopropenone (DPC). These receptors came from a man in his thirties or forties with alopecia areata. Some clones in this sample may be carry-over from other donors' samples.

This sequence joins TRBV2 and TRBJ1-5; a possible D gene is TRBD1 (5 bases). Germline V lookup: CDR1 SNHLY, CDR2 FYNNEI. The V gene lost 5 bases and the J gene lost 1 base, with 15 bases spanning the gap. The CDR3 runs to 16 residues. The CDR3 coding sequence is TGTGCCAGCAGTCGGACAAGGGCAGGAAGCAATCAGCCCCAGCATTTT. This gives the protein CASSRTRAGSNQPQHF.

This clonotype occurred many times. This chain links TRBV10-3 with TRBJ1-2, with D perhaps TRBD1 (5 bases). The germline V gene has CDR1 ENHRY and CDR2 SYGVKD. V was clipped by 8 bases and J by 0 bases, with 10 bases between them. CDR3 length: 13 amino acids. The CDR3 nucleotides are TGTGCCATCGGGAGGGGATCTAACTATGGCTACACCTTC. It codes for CAIGRGSNYGYTF.

The chain carries TRBV20-1 and TRBJ2-4; 8 bases align to TRBD1. This CDR3 spans 17 amino acids. Trimming took 5 bases from V and 2 from J; bases not matched to a gene: 14. The germline V gene encodes CDR1 DFQATT and CDR2 SNEGSKA (reference sequence). This CDR3 reads CSAPRPDRGMTKNIQYF. The CDR3 region has the DNA TGCAGTGCTCCTCGCCCCGACAGGGGAATGACCAAAAACATTCAGTACTTC.

The chain links TRBV6-5 to TRBJ2-7; D is unresolved. V gave up 2 bases and J gave up 2 bases, with 7 bases separating them. The germline V gene encodes CDR1 MNHEY and CDR2 SVGAGI. The CDR3 covers 13 residues. The CDR3 sequence: CASSYGVPYEQYF. DNA of the CDR3: TGTGCCAGCAGTTACGGAGTTCCCTACGAGCAGTACTTC.

This clonotype was found many times. The chain is built from TRBV5-4 and TRBJ1-1; the D gene is possibly TRBD1 (5 bases). Trimming removed 4 bases at V and 1 base at J, with 8 bases between. The CDR3 length is 13 residues. Looked up from germline, CDR1 is SGHNT and CDR2 is YYREEE (reference sequence). The CDR3 region has the DNA TGTGCCAGCAGCCCGGGACCGAACACTGAAGCTTTCTTT. Translating gives CASSPGPNTEAFF.

This clonotype was observed a handful of times. The V and J genes are TRBV7-2 and TRBJ1-6, with 7 bases aligning to TRBD1. In germline, CDR1 is SGHTA, CDR2 FQGNSA. V shed 8 bases and J 7 bases; nucleotides not matched to a gene: 8. This CDR3 has 14 amino acids. CDR3 residues: CASRLDRTNSPLHF. CDR3 in DNA: TGTGCCAGCCGTTTGGACAGGACGAATTCACCCCTCCACTTT.

There are many counts of this clonotype. The genes are TRBV9 and TRBJ2-7; 11 positions agree with TRBD2. The junction had 21 bases not matched to a gene; V was cut back by 0 bases and J by 1 base. The CDR3 sequence is 22 residues long. The germline gives CDR1 SGDLS, CDR2 YYNGEE. In nucleotides, the CDR3 is TGTGCCAGCAGCGTAGCGAAGGACCTAGCGGGAGGAAATGCGTTAACTTCCTACGAGCAGTACGTC. This translates into CASSVAKDLAGGNALTSYEQYV.

This clonotype appeared many times. V gene TRBV5-1 combines with J gene TRBJ2-2, with D possibly TRBD2 on 7 matching bases. The V end was cut by 4 bases, the J end by 0 bases, with 16 bases between. The CDR3 length is 17 residues. CDR1 is SGHRS and CDR2 is YFSETQ in the germline V gene. In DNA, the CDR3 is TGCGCCAGCAGCCTACTAGGGGGGGCGCCGAACACCGGGGAGCTGTTTTTT. This translates into CASSLLGGAPNTGELFF.

This clonotype has just a few counts. The V and J genes are TRBV3-1 and TRBJ1-5; 8 bases are a match to TRBD1. Germline lookup yields CDR1 LGHDT and CDR2 YNNKEL (reference sequence). CDR3 length: 15 residues. V shed 4 bases and J 3 bases; nucleotides not matched to a gene: 5. Here the CDR3 DNA reads TGTGCCAGCAGCCCAGGGACAGGTCCCAATCAGCCCCAGCATTTT. Protein product: CASSPGTGPNQPQHF.

This chain joins TRBV4-1 and TRBJ2-7, with TRBD2 matching over 12 bases. Trimming took 5 bases from V and 6 from J; bases not matched to a gene: 8. The CDR3 sequence is 15 residues long. Germline V lookup: CDR1 MGHRA, CDR2 YSYEKL. The CDR3 region is CASSEGLAGFGEQYF. The CDR3 bases are TGCGCCAGCAGCGAAGGACTAGCGGGGTTCGGCGAGCAGTACTTC.

The genes are TRBV7-6 and TRBJ2-7, with D tentatively TRBD1 or TRBD2 (5 bases each). This CDR3 region has 14 residues. V was pared by 6 bases and J by 2 bases, with 14 bases between. Germline V CDR1 and CDR2: SGHVS, FNYEAQ. CDR3 region: CASRDWDGAYEQYF. The CDR3 coding sequence is TGTGCCAGCAGGGACTGGGACGGAGCCTACGAGCAGTACTTC.

This sequence joins TRBV14 and TRBJ1-1, with D hard to call. This CDR3 spans 13 amino acids. Between the trimmed V and J ends, which lost 6 bases and 0 bases, there was a span of 8 bases. CDR1 and CDR2 from the germline V gene are SGHDN and FVKESK. The CDR3 is CASRSRLNTEAFF. In nucleotides, the CDR3 is TGTGCCAGCAGATCCAGACTGAACACTGAAGCTTTCTTT.

The table lists this clonotype with a few counts. This CDR3 reads CSARDLGTALSIGGYTF. The CDR3, as DNA: TGCAGTGCTAGAGATCTAGGGACAGCCCTCTCTATAGGGGGCTACACCTTC. The V call is TRBV20-1, the J call TRBJ1-2, with 7 bases fitting TRBD1. Per the germline V gene, CDR1 is DFQATT and CDR2 is SNEGSKA (reference sequence). V trimming: 0 bases; J trimming: 8 bases; junction bases outside the gene matches: 18. This CDR3 has 17 amino acids.

A note on this clonotype: This may stem from a read error, because a much larger clone lies one nucleotide away. The rearrangement links TRBV6-1 to TRBJ1-2; tentative D call: TRBD1 (5 bases). This CDR3 has 13 amino acids. Germline V gene lookup returns CDR1 MNHNS and CDR2 SASEGT. The chain's CDR3 is CASSETGGDGNTF. CDR3 sequence (DNA): TGTGCCAGCAGTGAAACGGGGGGAGATGGCAACACCTTC.

This clonotype was detected many times. This sequence joins TRBV11-3 and TRBJ2-7; a weak D match, TRBD1 (6 bases). The CDR3 covers 12 residues. V was cut by 5 bases and J by 4 bases, with 9 bases left in between. CDR1 and CDR2 from the germline V gene are SGHNT and YENEEA. The CDR3 DNA follows: TGTGCCAGCAGCGACGGACAGTACGAGCAGTACTTC. It yields the protein CASSDGQYEQYF.

This chain uses TRBV12-5 with TRBJ1-5; D gene ambiguous. The CDR3 covers 15 residues. Looked up from germline, CDR1 is LGHNT and CDR2 is FRNRAP. The V and J ends lost 7 bases and 0 bases respectively, with 13 bases between them. The CDR3 region is CASAPGEFSNQPQHF. Here the CDR3 DNA reads TGTGCTAGTGCCCCGGGAGAATTTAGCAATCAGCCCCAGCATTTT. The whole variable domain, filled in from reference TRBV12-5 and TRBJ1-5, reads DARVTQTPRHKVTEMGQEVTMRCQPILGHNTVFWYRQTMMQGLELLAYFRNRAPLDDSGMPKDRFSAEMPDATLATLKIQPSEPRDSAVYFCASAPGEFSNQPQHFGDGTRLSIL.

This clonotype was seen repeatedly, ten times or more. This sequence joins TRBV5-1 and TRBJ2-7, with TRBD1 matching 8 bases. From germline, CDR1 is SGHRS and CDR2 YFSETQ. After removal of 3 bases from V and 0 bases from J, the junction contained 5 bases not matched to a gene. This CDR3 has 15 residues. CDR3 amino acids: CASSYRQGLSYEQYF. CDR3 nucleotide sequence: TGCGCCAGCAGCTATCGACAGGGGCTCTCCTACGAGCAGTACTTC.

This clonotype has at least ten counts. The V gene is TRBV7-6, the J gene TRBJ2-1; D is perhaps TRBD2 (7 bases). The length of the CDR3 is 14 residues. V was clipped by 4 bases and J by 9 bases, with 16 bases between them. CDR1 and CDR2 from the germline V gene are SGHVS and FNYEAQ. The DNA for the CDR3 is TGTGCCAGCAGCTCCCCGGCGGGGGCTGGTGAGCAGTTCTTC. Its translation is CASSSPAGAGEQFF.